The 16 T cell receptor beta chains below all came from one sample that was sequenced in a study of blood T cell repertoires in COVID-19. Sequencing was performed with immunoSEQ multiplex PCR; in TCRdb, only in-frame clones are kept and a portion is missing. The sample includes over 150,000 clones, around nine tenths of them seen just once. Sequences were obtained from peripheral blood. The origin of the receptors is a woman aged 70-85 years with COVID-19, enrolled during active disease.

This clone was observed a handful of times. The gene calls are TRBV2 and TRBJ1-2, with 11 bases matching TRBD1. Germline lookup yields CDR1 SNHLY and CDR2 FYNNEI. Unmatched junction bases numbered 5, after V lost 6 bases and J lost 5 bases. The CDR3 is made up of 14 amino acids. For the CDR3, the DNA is TGTGCCAGCAGATCCGGGACAGGGGGGTATGGCTACACCTTC. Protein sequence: CASRSGTGGYGYTF.

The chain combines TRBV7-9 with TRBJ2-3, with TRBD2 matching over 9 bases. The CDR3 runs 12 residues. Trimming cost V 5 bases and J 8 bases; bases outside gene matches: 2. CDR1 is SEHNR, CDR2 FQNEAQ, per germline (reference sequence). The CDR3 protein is CASSTGLATQYF. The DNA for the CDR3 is TGTGCCAGCAGCACGGGACTAGCTACGCAGTATTTT.

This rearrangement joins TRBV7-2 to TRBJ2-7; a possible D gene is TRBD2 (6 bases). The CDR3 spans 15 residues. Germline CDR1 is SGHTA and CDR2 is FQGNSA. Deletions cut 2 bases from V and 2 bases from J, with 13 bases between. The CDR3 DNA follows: TGTGCCAGCAGCTTACGCGGAGGGGAGACCTACGAGCAGTACTTC. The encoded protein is CASSLRGGETYEQYF.

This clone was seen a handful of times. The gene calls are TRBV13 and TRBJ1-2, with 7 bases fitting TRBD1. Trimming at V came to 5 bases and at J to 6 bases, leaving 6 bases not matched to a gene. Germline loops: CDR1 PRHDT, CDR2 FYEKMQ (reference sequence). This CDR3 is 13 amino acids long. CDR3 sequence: CASSRNRGDGYTF. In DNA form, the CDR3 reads TGTGCCAGCAGCCGAAACAGGGGCGATGGCTACACCTTC. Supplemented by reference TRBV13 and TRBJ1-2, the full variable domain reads AAGVIQSPRHLIKEKRETATLKCYPIPRHDTVYWYQQGPGQDPQFLISFYEKMQSDKGSIPDRFSAQQFSDYHSELNMSSLELGDSALYFCASSRNRGDGYTFGSGTRLTVV.

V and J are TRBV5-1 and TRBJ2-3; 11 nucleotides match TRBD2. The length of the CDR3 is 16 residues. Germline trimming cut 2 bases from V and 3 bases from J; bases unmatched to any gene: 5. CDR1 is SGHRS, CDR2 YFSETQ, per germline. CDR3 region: CASSFVGTSGTDTQYF. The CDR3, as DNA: TGCGCCAGCAGCTTTGTTGGGACTAGCGGAACAGATACGCAGTATTTT.

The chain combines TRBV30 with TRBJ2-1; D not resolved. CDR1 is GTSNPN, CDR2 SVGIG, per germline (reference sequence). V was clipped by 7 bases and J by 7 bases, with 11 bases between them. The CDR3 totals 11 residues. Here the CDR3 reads CASGYSNEQFF. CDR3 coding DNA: TGTGCCTCCGGGTATAGTAATGAGCAGTTCTTC.

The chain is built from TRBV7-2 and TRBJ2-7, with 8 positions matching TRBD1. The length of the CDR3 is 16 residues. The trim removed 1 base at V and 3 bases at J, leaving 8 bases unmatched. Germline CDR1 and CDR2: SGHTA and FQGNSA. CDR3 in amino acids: CASSLDSRTGYYEQYF. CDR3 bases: TGTGCCAGCAGCTTAGACTCGAGGACAGGGTACTACGAGCAGTACTTC. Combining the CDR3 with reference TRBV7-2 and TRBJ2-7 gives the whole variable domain GAGVSQSPSNKVTEKGKDVELRCDPISGHTALYWYRQSLGQGLEFLIYFQGNSAPDKSGLPSDRFSAERTGGSVSTLTIQRTQQEDSAVYLCASSLDSRTGYYEQYFGPGTRLTVT.

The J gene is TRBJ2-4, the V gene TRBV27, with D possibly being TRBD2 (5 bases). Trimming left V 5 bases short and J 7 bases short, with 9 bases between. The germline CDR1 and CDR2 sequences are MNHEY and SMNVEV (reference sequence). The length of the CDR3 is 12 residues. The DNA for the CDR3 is TGTGCCAGCAGTGGAGGAGTGAACATTCAGTACTTC. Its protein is CASSGGVNIQYF.

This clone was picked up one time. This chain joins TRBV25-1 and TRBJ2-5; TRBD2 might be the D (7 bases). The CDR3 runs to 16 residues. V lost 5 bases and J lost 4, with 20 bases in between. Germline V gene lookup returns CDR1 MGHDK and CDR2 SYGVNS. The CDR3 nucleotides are TGTGCCAGCAGTCCAAATTGGGGGGGGCTAGGAGAGACCCAGTACTTC. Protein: CASSPNWGGLGETQYF.

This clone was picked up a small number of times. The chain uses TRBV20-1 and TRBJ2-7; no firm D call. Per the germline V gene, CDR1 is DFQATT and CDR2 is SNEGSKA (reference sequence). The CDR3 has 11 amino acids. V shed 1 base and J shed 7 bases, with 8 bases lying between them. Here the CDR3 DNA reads TGCAGTGCTAGAGTTCGGAGTGAGCAGTACTTC. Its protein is CSARVRSEQYF.

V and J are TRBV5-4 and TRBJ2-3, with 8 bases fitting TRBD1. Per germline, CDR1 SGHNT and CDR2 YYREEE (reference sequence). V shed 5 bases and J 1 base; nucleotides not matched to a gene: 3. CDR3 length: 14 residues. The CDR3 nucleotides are TGTGCCAGCAGGATGACAGGGGGCACAGATACGCAGTATTTT. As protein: CASRMTGGTDTQYF.

Here the CDR3 reads CASSETGANEKLFF. The CDR3 bases are TGTGCCAGCAGCGAGACAGGAGCTAATGAAAAACTGTTTTTT. V usage is TRBV11-3 and J usage is TRBJ1-4; D possibly corresponds to TRBD1 (6 bases). CDR1 SGHNT and CDR2 YENEEA come from the germline V gene. The germline V and J ends were trimmed by 5 bases and 3 bases, with 10 bases remaining between them. The CDR3 is 14 amino acids.

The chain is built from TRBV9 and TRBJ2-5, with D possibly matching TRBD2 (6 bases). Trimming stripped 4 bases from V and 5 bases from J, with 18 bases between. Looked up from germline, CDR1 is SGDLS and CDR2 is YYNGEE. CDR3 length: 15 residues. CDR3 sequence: CASSSDGGIRETQYF. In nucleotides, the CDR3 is TGTGCCAGCAGCTCAGACGGCGGGATAAGGGAGACCCAGTACTTC.

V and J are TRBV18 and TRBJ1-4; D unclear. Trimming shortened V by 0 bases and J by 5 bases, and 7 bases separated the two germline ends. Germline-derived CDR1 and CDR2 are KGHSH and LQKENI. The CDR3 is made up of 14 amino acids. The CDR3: CASSPPNRNEKLFF. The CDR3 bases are TGTGCCAGCTCACCACCGAACCGGAATGAAAAACTGTTTTTT.

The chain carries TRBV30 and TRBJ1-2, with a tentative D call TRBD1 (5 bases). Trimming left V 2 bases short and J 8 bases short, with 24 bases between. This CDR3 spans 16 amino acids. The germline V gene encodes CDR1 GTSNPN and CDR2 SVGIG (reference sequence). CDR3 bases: TGTGCCTGGAGTCAAATAGGGGCAGGGCGGAAGGTCGGCTACACCTTC. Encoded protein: CAWSQIGAGRKVGYTF. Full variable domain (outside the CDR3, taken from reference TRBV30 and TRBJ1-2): SQTIHQWPATLVQPVGSPLSLECTVEGTSNPNLYWYRQAAGRGLQLLFYSVGIGQISSEVPQNLSASRPQDRQFILSSKKLLLSDSGFYLCAWSQIGAGRKVGYTFGSGTRLTVV.

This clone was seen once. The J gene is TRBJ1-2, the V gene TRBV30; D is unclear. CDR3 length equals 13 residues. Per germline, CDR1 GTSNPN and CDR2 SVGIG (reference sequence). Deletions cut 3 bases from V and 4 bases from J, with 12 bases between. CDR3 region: CAWSRGEGYGYTF. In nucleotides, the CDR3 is TGTGCCTGGAGCCGGGGTGAAGGCTATGGCTACACCTTC.